The 29 T cell receptor beta chains reported below all come from one sample, sequenced in a study of cytomegalovirus exposure and HLA in healthy donors. Researchers ran the PCR with 60 Vbeta and 13 Jbeta primers. Some clones are missing from TCRdb's copy, which holds only in-frame ones; the method was immunoSEQ multiplex PCR. Here the sample spans 150,000 to 200,000 clones, about 81% being singletons. The sequencing sample was made of PBMCs. These receptors were obtained from a girl aged 2-10 years in good health and CMV-seropositive.

The chain combines TRBV30 with TRBJ1-2; D may be TRBD1 (6 bases). This CDR3 has 12 amino acids. Germline values: CDR1 GTSNPN, CDR2 SVGIG (reference sequence). The ends were cut back, 5 bases at V and 7 bases at J, with 14 bases in the middle. CDR3 region: CAWGFRGLGYTF. CDR3 DNA: TGTGCCTGGGGTTTCAGGGGCCTTGGCTACACCTTC.

The rearrangement joins TRBV28 to TRBJ2-7; 11 nucleotides align to TRBD2. The V gene end was trimmed by 5 bases and the J gene end by 2 bases; junction bases not matched to a gene: 2. Germline V lookup: CDR1 MDHEN, CDR2 SYDVKM. The CDR3 consists of 14 residues. CDR3 nucleotides: TGTGCCAGCAGTGTAGCGGGAGGGCCCTACGAGCAGTACTTC. Residues: CASSVAGGPYEQYF.

The chain has TRBV19 and TRBJ1-1, with 12 bases lining up with TRBD1. Losses at the gene ends were 5 bases for V and 3 bases for J; bases not matched to a gene: 7. This CDR3 spans 16 amino acids. Germline-derived CDR1 and CDR2 are LNHDA and SQIVND (reference sequence). In DNA, the CDR3 is TGTGCCAGTAGTGCCGGGACAGGGGGCCCTGACACTGAAGCTTTCTTT. The encoded protein is CASSAGTGGPDTEAFF.

This clone came up once. J is TRBJ2-3 and V is TRBV4-2; tentatively, D is TRBD2 (6 bases). Trimming pared 1 base from V and 6 bases from J, leaving 14 bases between. Germline lookup yields CDR1 LGHNA and CDR2 YNFKEQ. The CDR3 has 15 residues. CDR3 sequence reads: CASSQGLLARDTQYF. Written as DNA, the CDR3 is TGTGCCAGCAGCCAAGGCCTGCTAGCGCGGGATACGCAGTATTTT.

This chain connects TRBV2 to TRBJ2-5; 10 nucleotides match TRBD2. This CDR3 is 12 amino acids long. Trimming cost V 7 bases and J 11 bases; bases outside gene matches: 7. CDR1 and CDR2 (germline): SNHLY, FYNNEI. The CDR3 sequence is CASKLAGREQYF. In nucleotides, the CDR3 is TGTGCCAGCAAACTAGCGGGGAGGGAGCAGTACTTC.

The V call is TRBV27, the J call TRBJ2-7; D perhaps matches TRBD1 (6 bases). CDR3 length equals 13 residues. Germline CDR1 reads MNHEY; CDR2 reads SMNVEV (reference sequence). V was cut by 8 bases and J by 2 bases, with 13 bases left in between. The CDR3 is CASWSGAPYEQYF. CDR3 coding DNA: TGTGCCAGCTGGTCAGGGGCTCCCTACGAGCAGTACTTC.

The chain uses TRBV10-3 and TRBJ2-1; 11 bases agree with TRBD2. Trimming cost V 6 bases and J 9 bases; bases outside gene matches: 4. Germline lookup yields CDR1 ENHRY and CDR2 SYGVKD. The CDR3 runs 13 residues. CDR3 DNA: TGTGCCATCAGCACTAGCGGGAGCCGTGAGCAGTTCTTC. Protein: CAISTSGSREQFF.

V gene TRBV6-1 combines with J gene TRBJ2-6; unclear D gene. From germline, CDR1 is MNHNS and CDR2 SASEGT. There are 16 residues in the CDR3. With 2 bases removed from V and 0 bases from J, the gap between germline ends came to 8 bases. The CDR3 DNA reads TGTGCCAGCAGTGAACTCGGCGGCTCTGGGGCCAACGTCCTGACTTTC. Residues: CASSELGGSGANVLTF.

The chain joins TRBV4-1 to TRBJ1-3; D is uncertain. The V end lost 0 bases, the J end lost 3 bases, and 12 bases lay between the germline ends. CDR3 length: 16 amino acids. Germline loops: CDR1 MGHRA, CDR2 YSYEKL. CDR3 sequence: CASSQDGLIGGNTIYF. The CDR3 DNA reads TGCGCCAGCAGCCAAGATGGGCTGATAGGTGGAAACACCATATATTTT.

CDR3 amino acids: CAWITKAGVGNEQFF. In DNA, the CDR3 is TGTGCCTGGATCACGAAAGCGGGAGTGGGGAATGAGCAGTTCTTC. The genes are TRBV30 and TRBJ2-1; 8 positions agree with TRBD2. The CDR3 sequence is 15 residues long. J lost 7 bases, V lost 4 bases, and 12 bases had no gene match. Germline V gene lookup returns CDR1 GTSNPN and CDR2 SVGIG (reference sequence).

CDR3 nucleotide sequence: TGCGCCAGCAGCTTGGGCATTGGGGACAACGAGCAGTACTTC. This gives the protein CASSLGIGDNEQYF. The chain has TRBV5-1 and TRBJ2-7; D possibly corresponds to TRBD1 (6 bases). Germline CDR1 SGHRS, CDR2 YFSETQ. This CDR3 comprises 14 residues. V lost 0 bases, J lost 5 bases, and 12 bases lay in between.

The V call is TRBV28, the J call TRBJ1-2; TRBD1 is a possible D gene (6 bases). V gave up 2 bases and J gave up 6 bases, with 19 bases separating them. The length of the CDR3 is 16 residues. Germline V gene sequence: CDR1 MDHEN, CDR2 SYDVKM. This CDR3 reads CASSLKGGVRANGYTF. The CDR3 DNA sequence: TGTGCCAGCAGTTTAAAAGGGGGTGTGAGGGCTAATGGCTACACCTTC.

This clone was detected only a few times. V and J are TRBV6-5 and TRBJ2-5, with 8 bases matching TRBD2. The closer fit of TRBJ2-7 to the DNA end suggests the J call may be wrong. Germline loops: CDR1 MNHEY, CDR2 SVGAGI. The CDR3 is 14 residues long. CDR3 sequence reads: CASSYIAGPYEQYF. The DNA of the CDR3 is TGTGCCAGCAGTTATATAGCGGGGCCGTACGAGCAGTACTTC.

The chain employs TRBV2 and TRBJ1-1; 9 bases agree with TRBD1. V shed 5 bases and J 6 bases; nucleotides not matched to a gene: 16. Germline CDR1 is SNHLY and CDR2 is FYNNEI. The CDR3 loop spans 17 amino acids. CDR3 DNA sequence: TGTGCCAGCAGTTCCCGTGCACGACCGGGACAGGGCTCTGAAGCTTTCTTT. Translated: CASSSRARPGQGSEAFF.

In its sample, this clone was seen a few times. The CDR3 DNA follows: TGCGCCAGCAGGGAGGAGTTCCAAGAGACCCAGTACTTC. Its translation is CASREEFQETQYF. The J gene is TRBJ2-5, the V gene TRBV5-1, with D possibly TRBD2 on 5 matching bases. The V and J ends lost 5 bases and 1 base respectively, with 9 bases between them. The CDR3 runs to 13 residues. The germline gives CDR1 SGHRS, CDR2 YFSETQ. The variable domain in full, with the rest retrieved from reference TRBV5-1 and TRBJ2-5, is KAGVTQTPRYLIKTRGQQVTLSCSPISGHRSVSWYQQTPGQGLQFLFEYFSETQRNKGNFPGRFSGRQFSNSRSEMNVSTLELGDSALYLCASREEFQETQYFGPGTRLLVL.

The chain has TRBV5-1 and TRBJ2-3; no reliable D call. The CDR3 is 14 residues long. The V end lost 4 bases, the J end lost 2 bases, and 11 bases lay between the germline ends. Germline V gene lookup returns CDR1 SGHRS and CDR2 YFSETQ. CDR3 coding DNA: TGCGCCAGCAGCGCCATTCTAAACACAGATACGCAGTATTTT. Its translation: CASSAILNTDTQYF.

DNA of the CDR3: TGTGCCAGCAGTGTTCCCTTCCAAGAGACCCAGTACTTC. This sequence encodes CASSVPFQETQYF. This chain connects TRBV2 to TRBJ2-5; D gene ambiguous. Germline V CDR1 and CDR2: SNHLY, FYNNEI. The V gene lost 4 bases and the J gene lost 1 base, with 7 bases spanning the gap. The CDR3 covers 13 residues.

This clone was observed at least ten times. One end of the junction does not line up with germline, which may come from a read error. CDR3: CSLRDTFSYEQYF. CDR3 nucleotides: TGCTCCCTCCGGGACACCTTCTCCTACGAGCAGTACTTC. The J gene is TRBJ2-7, the V gene TRBV19; possibly TRBD1 for D (6 bases). The CDR3 totals 13 residues. Per germline, CDR1 LNHDA and CDR2 SQIVND (reference sequence).

V gene TRBV7-6 combines with J gene TRBJ2-2, with D hard to call. CDR1 is SGHVS, CDR2 FNYEAQ, per germline. This CDR3 comprises 13 residues. The germline V and J ends were trimmed by 1 base and 7 bases, with 7 bases remaining between them. CDR3 nucleotides: TGTGCCAGCAGCTTAGTAGAGAACGGGGAGCTGTTTTTT. Residues: CASSLVENGELFF.

The chain recombines TRBV2 with TRBJ1-2; 10 nucleotides align to TRBD1. This CDR3 region has 14 residues. Unmatched junction bases numbered 7, after V lost 6 bases and J lost 6 bases. The germline gives CDR1 SNHLY, CDR2 FYNNEI. This CDR3 reads CASRDDRGPDGYTF. In DNA, the CDR3 is TGTGCCAGCAGGGATGACAGGGGGCCGGATGGCTACACCTTC.

This clone showed up just a few times. The chain carries TRBV2 and TRBJ2-2; 10 nucleotides line up with TRBD2. The V and J ends lost 4 bases and 6 bases, in that order; junction bases with no gene match: 5. This CDR3 has 15 residues. In germline, CDR1 is SNHLY, CDR2 FYNNEI. As DNA, the CDR3 is TGTGCCAGCAGTGCTAGCGGGAGTTTATCCGGGGAGCTGTTTTTT. It is translated as CASSASGSLSGELFF.

The CDR3 sequence is CASSLVGTGYEQYF. As DNA, the CDR3 is TGTGCCAGCAGCTTAGTGGGGACAGGTTACGAGCAGTACTTC. V gene TRBV7-2 combines with J gene TRBJ2-7; 8 bases are a match to TRBD1. Looked up from germline, CDR1 is SGHTA and CDR2 is FQGNSA. V dropped 1 base and J dropped 4; count of bases not matched to a gene: 3. The CDR3 runs 14 residues. Full variable domain (remainder filled in from reference TRBV7-2 and TRBJ2-7): GAGVSQSPSNKVTEKGKDVELRCDPISGHTALYWYRQSLGQGLEFLIYFQGNSAPDKSGLPSDRFSAERTGGSVSTLTIQRTQQEDSAVYLCASSLVGTGYEQYFGPGTRLTVT.

The sample holds one count of this clone. The chain's CDR3 is CASSKEERETLMTGELFF. The CDR3 DNA is TGTGCCAGCAGCAAAGAGGAGCGGGAGACGTTGATGACCGGGGAGCTGTTTTTT. This chain links TRBV21-1 with TRBJ2-2; TRBD2 is the table's D call, not checked against the DNA. TRBV21-1 is a recognized pseudogene. The CDR3 extends over 18 amino acids.

The table lists this clone with a few counts. V usage is TRBV7-9 and J usage is TRBJ2-1, with a possible D match to TRBD1 (6 bases). V lost 7 bases to trimming and J lost 6 bases, with 13 bases between them. The V gene's germline CDR1 is SEHNR and CDR2 FQNEAQ (reference sequence). This CDR3 has 13 residues. The CDR3 DNA follows: TGTGCCAGCACCCTGGACAGAATCAATGAGCAGTTCTTC. Translated, it gives CASTLDRINEQFF.

The genes are TRBV5-4 and TRBJ2-1, with 7 bases lining up with TRBD2. The CDR3 is 15 residues long. Trimming took 2 bases from V and 5 from J; bases not matched to a gene: 7. The germline V gene has CDR1 SGHNT and CDR2 YYREEE (reference sequence). In nucleotides, the CDR3 is TGTGCCAGCAGCTTTCGGTCTAGCGGAAACAATGAGCAGTTCTTC. As protein: CASSFRSSGNNEQFF.

The chain has TRBV28 and TRBJ2-7, with 7 bases lining up with TRBD1. Germline values: CDR1 MDHEN, CDR2 SYDVKM. J gave up 2 bases and V 4 bases, and 2 bases lay outside the gene matches. This CDR3 region has 13 residues. CDR3 bases: TGTGCCAGCAGTTCGACAGGGCCCTACGAGCAGTACTTC. This gives the protein CASSSTGPYEQYF.

This clone has just a few counts. This rearrangement joins TRBV7-2 to TRBJ2-5; TRBD2 agrees at 7 bases. Germline V gene data show CDR1 as SGHTA and CDR2 as FQGNSA. V lost 4 bases to trimming and J lost 4 bases; unmatched junction nucleotides: 9. This CDR3 is 15 amino acids long. The CDR3 reads CASSSTLAVRETQYF. As DNA, the CDR3 is TGTGCCAGCAGCTCTACTCTAGCGGTCAGAGAGACCCAGTACTTC.

This clone was observed a handful of times. The rearrangement uses TRBV11-2 and TRBJ2-7; the match to TRBD1 covers 9 bases. Trimming removed 2 bases from V and 0 bases from J; junction bases left unmatched: 5. CDR1 is SGHAT and CDR2 is FQNNGV in the germline V gene. The CDR3 is 16 residues long. The CDR3 region is CASSLYRGPHSYEQYF. The DNA of the CDR3 is TGTGCCAGCAGCTTATACAGGGGGCCTCACTCCTACGAGCAGTACTTC.

About this clone: At one end, the junction sequence differs from germline, possibly due to a read error. J is TRBJ1-4 and V is TRBV7-9; possibly TRBD1 for D (6 bases). The CDR3 length is 12 residues. Germline V gives CDR1 SEHNR, CDR2 FQNEAQ (reference sequence). The CDR3 sequence is CSSRPSRGGKIF. CDR3 DNA: TGTTCCAGCAGACCCTCGAGAGGGGGAAAGATTTTT.